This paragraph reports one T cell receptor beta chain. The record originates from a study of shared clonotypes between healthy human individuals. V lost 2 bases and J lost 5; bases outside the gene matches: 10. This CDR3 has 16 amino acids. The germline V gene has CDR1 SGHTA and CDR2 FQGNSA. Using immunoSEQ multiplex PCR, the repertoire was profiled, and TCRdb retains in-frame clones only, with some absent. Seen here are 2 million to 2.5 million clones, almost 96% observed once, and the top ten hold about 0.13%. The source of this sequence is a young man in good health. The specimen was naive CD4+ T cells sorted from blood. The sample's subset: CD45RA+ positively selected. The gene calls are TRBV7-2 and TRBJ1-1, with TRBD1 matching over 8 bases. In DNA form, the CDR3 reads TGTGCCAGCAGCTTATCCCGGACAGGGTCGGGGACTGAAGCTTTCTTT. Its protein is CASSLSRTGSGTEAFF. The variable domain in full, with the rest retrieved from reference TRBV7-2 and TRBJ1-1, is GAGVSQSPSNKVTEKGKDVELRCDPISGHTALYWYRQSLGQGLEFLIYFQGNSAPDKSGLPSDRFSAERTGGSVSTLTIQRTQQEDSAVYLCASSLSRTGSGTEAFFGQGTRLTVV.